A single sample gave rise to the 32 T cell receptor beta chains below, sequenced in a study of blood T cell repertoires in COVID-19. Libraries were prepared by immunoSEQ multiplex PCR; TCRdb keeps only in-frame clonotypes and omits some of them. The sample shows over 100,000 clones, 65% to 90% of them seen only once. The specimen sequenced was peripheral blood. Receptors originate from a woman aged 55-70 years with active or convalescent COVID-19.

This clone was detected a few times. This chain joins TRBV27 and TRBJ2-7; TRBD1 matches 7 bases. CDR1 is MNHEY and CDR2 is SMNVEV in the germline V gene (reference sequence). The CDR3 contains 14 residues. V dropped 3 bases and J dropped 5; count of bases not matched to a gene: 7. CDR3 sequence reads: CASSLTRGRHEQYF. Here the CDR3 DNA reads TGTGCCAGCAGTTTGACAAGGGGGCGTCACGAGCAGTACTTC.

This clone was recorded only once. The chain is built from TRBV15 and TRBJ1-5; D is perhaps TRBD1 (5 bases). The CDR3 length is 15 residues. V was shortened by 0 bases and J by 4 bases, with 10 bases between the two germline ends. Germline loops: CDR1 LNHNV, CDR2 YYDKDF (reference sequence). The CDR3 DNA reads as TGTGCCACCAGCAGAGATCCCGGGGGGAATCAGCCCCAGCATTTT. Its translation: CATSRDPGGNQPQHF.

The chain joins TRBV3-1 (or the pseudogene TRBV3-2) to TRBJ2-7; D might be TRBD2 (6 bases). V was pared by 2 bases and J by 4 bases, with 15 bases between. Germline CDR1 is LGHDT and CDR2 is YNNKEL (reference sequence). The CDR3 consists of 15 residues. The DNA of the CDR3 is TGTGCCAGCAGCCAATTTCCGGAGGGGAGGTACGAGCAGTACTTC. Translated, it gives CASSQFPEGRYEQYF.

J is TRBJ2-5 and V is TRBV11-2; a weak D match, TRBD1 (5 bases). From germline, CDR1 is SGHAT and CDR2 FQNNGV. V lost 3 bases, J lost 5 bases, and 16 bases lay in between. The CDR3 runs 15 residues. CDR3 DNA sequence: TGTGCCAGCAGCTTGGCAAGGGGTGTGCGGGAGACCCAGTACTTC. This sequence encodes CASSLARGVRETQYF.

The genes are TRBV6-5 and TRBJ1-6; D perhaps matches TRBD1 (6 bases). The CDR3 is 13 residues long. Germline V gives CDR1 MNHEY, CDR2 SVGAGI. Deletions cut 8 bases from V and 9 bases from J, with 14 bases between. The CDR3 DNA reads as TGTGCCAGCCTAGGGGGAGGGCGTTCACCCCTCCACTTT. Translating it yields CASLGGGRSPLHF.

The genes are TRBV4-1 and TRBJ1-5, with 7 bases identical to TRBD1. CDR1 MGHRA and CDR2 YSYEKL come from the germline V gene. The CDR3 loop spans 16 amino acids. V trimming: 0 bases; J trimming: 6 bases; junction bases outside the gene matches: 8. The CDR3 DNA follows: TGCGCCAGCAGCCAAGAGGGCGGGACAGCTATTCAGCCCCAGCATTTT. Translating gives CASSQEGGTAIQPQHF.

A single count supports this clone. The chain couples TRBV25-1 to TRBJ1-3, with D tentatively TRBD1 (5 bases). Germline V gene lookup returns CDR1 MGHDK and CDR2 SYGVNS. The CDR3 extends over 14 amino acids. Trimming took off 4 bases at V and 0 bases at J, with 7 bases between the two ends. CDR3 coding DNA: TGTGCCAGCAGTGCGACAGACTCTGGAAACACCATATATTTT. This gives the protein CASSATDSGNTIYF.

This clone turned up a few times. V and J are TRBV6-4 and TRBJ1-2, with 8 positions matching TRBD1. Germline trimming cut 6 bases from V and 1 base from J; bases unmatched to any gene: 4. The germline V gene has CDR1 MRHNA and CDR2 SNTAGT. The length of the CDR3 is 14 residues. The DNA for the CDR3 is TGTGCCAGCAGCGAGGGACAGGTTAACTATGGCTACACCTTC. Amino acid sequence: CASSEGQVNYGYTF.

The chain couples TRBV7-9 to TRBJ2-2; D perhaps matches TRBD2 (6 bases). This CDR3 comprises 14 residues. Germline lookup yields CDR1 SEHNR and CDR2 FQNEAQ (reference sequence). V dropped 8 bases and J dropped 7 bases, with 17 bases sitting between them. The CDR3 region has the DNA TGTGCCAGCCGTCGCGGGAATATTCGCGGGGAGCTGTTTTTT. It codes for CASRRGNIRGELFF.

The gene calls are TRBV28 and TRBJ1-1; D not certain. V was trimmed by 7 bases and J by 4 bases, leaving 19 bases between them. CDR3 length: 15 residues. Looked up from germline, CDR1 is MDHEN and CDR2 is SYDVKM. CDR3 coding DNA: TGTGCCAGCACTCCCATGGAAGGAGGGAGCACTGAAGCTTTCTTT. Amino acid sequence: CASTPMEGGSTEAFF.

The table lists this clone with a few counts. The chain has TRBV4-1 and TRBJ1-5, with TRBD1 identical over 7 bases. The CDR3 loop spans 15 amino acids. V lost 2 bases and J lost 9; bases outside the gene matches: 10. The V gene's germline CDR1 is MGHRA and CDR2 YSYEKL. CDR3 in amino acids: CASSQYGDSQRPQHF. The CDR3 DNA follows: TGCGCCAGCAGCCAATATGGGGACAGCCAAAGGCCCCAGCATTTT.

V gene TRBV30 combines with J gene TRBJ2-7; TRBD2 is a possible D gene (6 bases). Germline V lookup: CDR1 GTSNPN, CDR2 SVGIG (reference sequence). The length of the CDR3 is 13 residues. Trimming pared 3 bases from V and 2 bases from J, leaving 11 bases between. The CDR3 region has the DNA TGTGCCTGGAGGGTCGGGGGAACCTACGAGCAGTACTTC. This codes for CAWRVGGTYEQYF.

This clone was seen once. J is TRBJ2-5 and V is TRBV20-1; D remains unclear. The length of the CDR3 is 11 residues. V gave up 5 bases and J gave up 3 bases, with 7 bases separating them. Germline V gives CDR1 DFQATT, CDR2 SNEGSKA (reference sequence). Here the CDR3 reads CSAYSKETQYF. In DNA form, the CDR3 reads TGCAGTGCTTACAGTAAAGAGACCCAGTACTTC.

The chain combines TRBV6-5 with TRBJ2-5; a weak D match, TRBD2 (7 bases). V shed 8 bases and J shed 7 bases, with 20 bases lying between them. Germline values: CDR1 MNHEY, CDR2 SVGAGI. This CDR3 is 14 amino acids long. The CDR3 region has the DNA TGTGCCAGCGGCCCCCGGGGGGAGGGGGGGACCCAGTACTTC. Translation gives CASGPRGEGGTQYF.

This chain links TRBV11-2 with TRBJ2-6; tentative D call: TRBD1 (6 bases). With 6 bases removed from V and 6 bases from J, the gap between germline ends came to 15 bases. CDR3 length: 15 amino acids. Germline assignment: CDR1 SGHAT and CDR2 FQNNGV. The CDR3 spells CASRSTRGTANVLTF. The CDR3 DNA reads as TGTGCCAGCAGGTCAACCAGGGGTACGGCCAACGTCCTGACTTTC.

J is TRBJ2-4 and V is TRBV11-2; D unclear. The CDR3 contains 14 residues. V lost 4 bases and J lost 7, with 14 bases in between. CDR1 is SGHAT, CDR2 FQNNGV, per germline. CDR3 amino acids: CASSSLTNANIQYF. The CDR3 DNA reads as TGTGCCAGCAGCTCCCTAACTAACGCCAACATTCAGTACTTC.

This clone was recorded only once. The rearrangement links TRBV27 to TRBJ1-5, with 7 bases fitting TRBD1. CDR1 and CDR2 from the germline V gene are MNHEY and SMNVEV (reference sequence). V shed 3 bases, J shed 3 bases, and the junction held 2 bases outside the gene matches. The CDR3 loop spans 14 amino acids. The CDR3 loop is CASSFDRVNQPQHF. The CDR3 DNA follows: TGTGCCAGCAGTTTCGACAGGGTCAATCAGCCCCAGCATTTT.

V and J are TRBV29-1 and TRBJ2-1; no definite D call. There are 11 residues in the CDR3. V gave up 7 bases and J gave up 4 bases, with 8 bases separating them. Germline values: CDR1 SQVTM, CDR2 ANQGSEA. This CDR3 reads CSALTYNEQFF. The CDR3 DNA reads TGCAGCGCTCTGACTTACAATGAGCAGTTCTTC.

The chain carries TRBV6-5 and TRBJ2-7; 11 positions agree with TRBD2. The junction had 2 bases not matched to a gene; V was cut back by 5 bases and J by 2 bases. Looked up from germline, CDR1 is MNHEY and CDR2 is SVGAGI. There are 14 residues in the CDR3. The CDR3 protein is CASSRSGGAYEQYF. The DNA for the CDR3 is TGTGCCAGCAGTCGTAGCGGGGGGGCCTACGAGCAGTACTTC.

The CDR3 protein is CASSFGNNEQFF. Written as DNA, the CDR3 is TGTGCCAGCAGCTTCGGGAACAATGAGCAGTTCTTC. This chain links TRBV7-2 with TRBJ2-1, with a tentative D call TRBD2 (5 bases). The germline V and J ends were trimmed by 3 bases and 5 bases, with 5 bases remaining between them. The germline CDR1 and CDR2 sequences are SGHTA and FQGNSA. CDR3 length equals 12 residues.

The rearrangement uses TRBV12-3 or TRBV12-4 and TRBJ1-2; D is uncertain. CDR3 length: 13 residues. V lost 6 bases to trimming and J lost 5 bases, with 13 bases between them. CDR3 loop: CASSGDGLYGYTF. CDR3 in DNA: TGTGCCAGCAGCGGAGACGGACTTTATGGCTACACCTTC.

The count of this clone is one. The rearrangement links TRBV7-8 to TRBJ2-7, with TRBD2 identical over 12 bases. The CDR3 is made up of 17 amino acids. With V trimmed by 2 bases and J by 4 bases, 9 bases remained unmatched. Per the germline V gene, CDR1 is SGHVS and CDR2 is FQNEAQ. The CDR3 DNA is TGTGCCAGCAGCTTAAAAAACCCTAGCGGGGGGGCTTACGAGCAGTACGTC. As protein: CASSLKNPSGGAYEQYV.

This chain's CDR3 is CASSLAGNSPLHF. The CDR3, as DNA: TGTGCCAGCAGCTTGGCGGGGAATTCACCCCTCCACTTT. J is TRBJ1-6 and V is TRBV5-4; D unclear. The CDR3 totals 13 residues. Germline V gene sequence: CDR1 SGHNT, CDR2 YYREEE (reference sequence). The V end lost 0 bases, the J end lost 7 bases, and 5 bases lay between the germline ends. The full variable domain, in which reference TRBV5-4 and TRBJ1-6 provide the parts outside the CDR3, is ETGVTQSPTHLIKTRGQQVTLRCSSQSGHNTVSWYQQALGQGPQFIFQYYREEENGRGNFPPRFSGLQFPNYSSELNVNALELDDSALYLCASSLAGNSPLHFGNGTRLTVT.

This clone was counted many times. The chain combines TRBV16 with TRBJ2-2, with D maybe TRBD1 (7 bases). This CDR3 has 14 amino acids. Germline assignment: CDR1 KGHSY and CDR2 FQNENV. V shed 5 bases and J shed 4 bases, with 11 bases lying between them. CDR3 in amino acids: CASSYRGLTGELFF. The CDR3 coding sequence is TGTGCCAGCAGCTACAGGGGACTCACCGGGGAGCTGTTTTTT. The whole variable domain, filled in from reference TRBV16 and TRBJ2-2, reads GEEVAQTPKHLVRGEGQKAKLYCAPIKGHSYVFWYQQVLKNEFKFLISFQNENVFDETGMPKERFSAKCLPNSPCSLEIQATKLEDSAVYFCASSYRGLTGELFFGEGSRLTVL.

In its sample, this clone was seen once. The genes are TRBV5-1 and TRBJ2-7, with 9 bases lining up with TRBD1. The CDR3 extends over 16 amino acids. Germline lookup yields CDR1 SGHRS and CDR2 YFSETQ. Trimming at V came to 4 bases and at J to 6 bases, leaving 14 bases not matched to a gene. The CDR3: CASSPRPDRGMAEQYV. DNA of the CDR3: TGCGCCAGCAGCCCACGGCCCGACAGGGGGATGGCCGAGCAGTACGTC.

This chain links TRBV18 with TRBJ1-4; D is ambiguous. Trimming cost V 3 bases and J 5 bases, with 10 bases left between them. This CDR3 contains 14 residues. Germline V lookup: CDR1 KGHSH, CDR2 LQKENI. The CDR3 DNA reads as TGTGCCAGCTCACCTCGCCAGTCGAATGAAAAACTGTTTTTT. The encoded protein is CASSPRQSNEKLFF.

V usage is TRBV2 and J usage is TRBJ1-2; D is ambiguous. The V end was cut by 4 bases, the J end by 7 bases, with 7 bases between. The CDR3 spans 11 residues. Germline V gene sequence: CDR1 SNHLY, CDR2 FYNNEI. In DNA form, the CDR3 reads TGTGCCAGCAGTGGGCCGGGTGGCTACACCTTC. Encoded protein: CASSGPGGYTF.

The chain uses TRBV6-5 and TRBJ1-2; 7 nucleotides line up with TRBD1. The length of the CDR3 is 16 residues. With V trimmed by 0 bases and J by 1 base, 5 bases remained unmatched. The V gene's germline CDR1 is MNHEY and CDR2 SVGAGI. The DNA of the CDR3 is TGTGCCAGCAGTTACTCTACCAGGGGGTTTAACTATGGCTACACCTTC. Its translation: CASSYSTRGFNYGYTF.

The chain has TRBV5-1 and TRBJ1-3, with a tentative D call TRBD1 (6 bases). There are 15 residues in the CDR3. Trimming pared 4 bases from V and 4 bases from J, leaving 15 bases between. Germline values: CDR1 SGHRS, CDR2 YFSETQ. This CDR3 is CASSPWTVAGNTIYF. The DNA for the CDR3 is TGCGCCAGCAGCCCTTGGACAGTGGCAGGAAACACCATATATTTT.

The chain employs TRBV19 and TRBJ1-1; D uncertain. The germline V gene encodes CDR1 LNHDA and CDR2 SQIVND (reference sequence). The V and J ends lost 4 bases and 2 bases respectively, with 8 bases between them. This CDR3 is 13 amino acids long. The CDR3 DNA is TGTGCCAGTAGTAGTCGCGGCAACACTGAAGCTTTCTTT. Protein product: CASSSRGNTEAFF.

This chain connects TRBV4-2 to TRBJ1-4, with TRBD1 matching 8 bases. Germline V CDR1 and CDR2: LGHNA, YNFKEQ. The CDR3 consists of 17 residues. The V segment lost 5 bases and the J segment 7 bases; nucleotides outside the gene matches: 15. CDR3 coding DNA: TGTGCCAGCAGCGAACTGGGACAGGCGACGGCGGGTGAAAAACTGTTTTTT. This gives the protein CASSELGQATAGEKLFF.

The chain joins TRBV2 to TRBJ1-1, with D unresolved. The CDR3 totals 12 residues. V was shortened by 4 bases and J by 2 bases, with 5 bases between the two germline ends. Germline V gene data show CDR1 as SNHLY and CDR2 as FYNNEI. The CDR3 sequence is CASSGGNTEAFF. The CDR3 coding sequence is TGTGCCAGCAGTGGAGGTAACACTGAAGCTTTCTTT.